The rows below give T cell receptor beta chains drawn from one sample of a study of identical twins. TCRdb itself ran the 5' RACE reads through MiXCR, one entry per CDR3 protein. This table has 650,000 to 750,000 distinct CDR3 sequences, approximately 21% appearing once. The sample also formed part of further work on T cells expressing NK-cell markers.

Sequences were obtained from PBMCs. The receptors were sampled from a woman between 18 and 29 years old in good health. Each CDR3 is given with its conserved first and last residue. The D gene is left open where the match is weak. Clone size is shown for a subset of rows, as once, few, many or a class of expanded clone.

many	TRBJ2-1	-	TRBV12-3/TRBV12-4	TGTGCCAGCAGTACCAAACTACACTACAATGAGCAGTTCTTC	CASSTKLHYNEQFF
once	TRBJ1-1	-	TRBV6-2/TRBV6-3	TGTGCCAGCAGTTACCCGAGACTTCTTTCCAACACTGAAGCTTTCTTT	CASSYPRLLSNTEAFF
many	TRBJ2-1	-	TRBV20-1	TGCAGTGCTAGAGATGCGAGGAGTCCCAACAATGAGCAGTTCTTC	CSARDARSPNNEQFF
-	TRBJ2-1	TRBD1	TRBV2	TGTGCCAGCAGTGGGGACAGGGGTAATGAGCAGTTCTTC	CASSGDRGNEQFF
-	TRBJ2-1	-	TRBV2	TGTGCCAGCGGGGGACCGGACATATACAATGAGCAGTTCTTC	CASGGPDIYNEQFF
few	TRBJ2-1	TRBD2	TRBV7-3	TGTGCCAGCAGCCTGACTAGCAGCACCGGCAATGAGCAGTTCTTC	CASSLTSSTGNEQFF
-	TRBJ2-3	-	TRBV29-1	TGCAGCGACTATAACGGTCAGAACCCAGATACGCAGTATTTT	CSDYNGQNPDTQYF
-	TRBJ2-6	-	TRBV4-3	TGCGCCAGCAGCCGATCCCAACAGAGCTCTGGGGCCAACGTCCTGACTTTC	CASSRSQQSSGANVLTF
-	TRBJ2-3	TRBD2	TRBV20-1	TGCAGTGCTAGAGGGCCCTCCCTAGAGTCAGCGGGGAGTCCAGATACGCAGTATTTT	CSARGPSLESAGSPDTQYF
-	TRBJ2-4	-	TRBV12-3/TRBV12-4	TGTGCCAGCAGCTCTGGGGGGTTACTAGCCAAAAACATTCAGTACTTC	CASSSGGLLAKNIQYF
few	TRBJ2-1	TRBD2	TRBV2	TGTGCCAGCAAAATCGGACTAGCGGGGGGTTCCTACAATGAGCAGTTCTTC	CASKIGLAGGSYNEQFF
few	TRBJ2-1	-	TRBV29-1	TGCAGCGTTGACACTTCGACCTACAATGAGCAGTTCTTC	CSVDTSTYNEQFF
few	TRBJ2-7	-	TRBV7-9	TGTGCCAGCGGCGAACCGGACAGCATCTACGAGCAGTACTTC	CASGEPDSIYEQYF
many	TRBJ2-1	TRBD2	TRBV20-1	TGCAGTGCGAGCGCCTTGGGCGGGAGGTTCAATGAGCAGTTCTTC	CSASALGGRFNEQFF
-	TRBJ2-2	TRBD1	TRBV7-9	TGTGCCAGCAGGGGACAGGCGAACACCGGGGAGCTGTTTTTT	CASRGQANTGELFF
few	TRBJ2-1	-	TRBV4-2	TGTGCCAGCAGCCAAGAAGGTTGGAATGAGCAGTTCTTC	CASSQEGWNEQFF
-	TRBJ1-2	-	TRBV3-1	TGTGCCAGCAGCCAAGGGTCAAGGGGGTATGGCTACACCTTC	CASSQGSRGYGYTF
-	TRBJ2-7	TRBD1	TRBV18	TGTGCCAGCTCACCACGGACAGGCCGGTCCGAGCAGTACTTC	CASSPRTGRSEQYF
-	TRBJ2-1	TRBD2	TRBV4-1	TGCGCCAGCAGCCAAGATCGGGGACTAGCGTGGACCAATGAGCAGTTCTTC	CASSQDRGLAWTNEQFF
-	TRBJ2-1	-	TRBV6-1	TGTGCCAGCTTTCACTCCCCCCTCAGGGGCAATGAGCAGTTCTTC	CASFHSPLRGNEQFF
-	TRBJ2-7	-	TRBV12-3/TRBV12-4	TGTGCCAGCAGTTTACGGGGGAGAAGCTCCTACGAGCAGTACTTC	CASSLRGRSSYEQYF
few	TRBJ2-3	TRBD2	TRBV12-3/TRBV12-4	TGTGCCAGCACTCCTCAGCGGGGAGTCAGAGATACGCAGTATTTT	CASTPQRGVRDTQYF
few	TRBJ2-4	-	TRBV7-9	TGTGCCAGCAGCACCATTCGGGGGAGAGGGGACAAAAACATTCAGTACTTC	CASSTIRGRGDKNIQYF
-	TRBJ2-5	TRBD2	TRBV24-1	TGTGCCACCAGTGACCCAGGGACTAGCGGTGAGACCCAGTACTTC	CATSDPGTSGETQYF
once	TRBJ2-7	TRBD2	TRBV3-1	TGTGCCAGCAGCCAAGCCCTAGCGGGCCTCGGGGACGAGCAGTACTTC	CASSQALAGLGDEQYF
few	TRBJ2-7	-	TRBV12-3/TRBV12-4	TGTGCCAGCAGTATGACGGTAACCTACGAGCAGTACTTC	CASSMTVTYEQYF
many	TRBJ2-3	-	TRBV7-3	TGTGCCAGCAGCCCTGGGAGCAGAGCAGATACGCAGTATTTT	CASSPGSRADTQYF
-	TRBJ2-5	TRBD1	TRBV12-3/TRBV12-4	TGTGCCAGCAGTCTCTCTCAGGGGGCGCAGAAGACCCAGTACTTC	CASSLSQGAQKTQYF
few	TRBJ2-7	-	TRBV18	TGTGCCAGCTCATCACCCCGGGGTGGGGCCTACGAGCAGTACTTC	CASSSPRGGAYEQYF
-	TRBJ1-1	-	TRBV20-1	TGCAGTGCTAGTGTTCAGGAGGTGAACACTGAAGCTTTCTTT	CSASVQEVNTEAFF
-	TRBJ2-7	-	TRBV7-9	TGTGCCGGCTACAGGGTGCCTATTTACGAGCAGTACTTC	CAGYRVPIYEQYF
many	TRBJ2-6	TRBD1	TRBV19	TGTGCCAGTAGTCTACAGGGGTTTGGGGCCAACGTCCTGACTTTC	CASSLQGFGANVLTF
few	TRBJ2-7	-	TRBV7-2	TGTGCCAGCAGTTTCAGGGCCACGAGCTCCTACGAGCAGTACTTC	CASSFRATSSYEQYF
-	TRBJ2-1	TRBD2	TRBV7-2	TGTGCCAGCAGCTCAACACGGGACTACCCCCCCAATGAGCAGTTCTTC	CASSSTRDYPPNEQFF
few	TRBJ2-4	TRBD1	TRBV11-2	TGTGCCAGCAGTCACCCCGGGACAGGAAAAAACATTCAGTACTTC	CASSHPGTGKNIQYF
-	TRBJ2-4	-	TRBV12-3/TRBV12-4	TGTGCCAGCAGTCCCTCCGATCCTGTGTTTTTAATTCAGTACTTC	CASSPSDPVFLIQYF
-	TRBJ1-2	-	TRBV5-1	TGCGCCAGCAGCGCCGCCGGAGGGGCGAGGGGCTACACCTTC	CASSAAGGARGYTF
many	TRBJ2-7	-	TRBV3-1	TGTGCCAGCAGCCATCAGGAGCGGTTCGAGCAGTACTTC	CASSHQERFEQYF
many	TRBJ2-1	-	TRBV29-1	TGCAGGGCATGGGCGGGTCCCGATTACAATGAGCAGTTCTTC	CRAWAGPDYNEQFF
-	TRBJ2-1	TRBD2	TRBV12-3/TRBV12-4	TGTGCCAGCACCAAAAGCGGGGGCCACAATGAGCAGTTCTTC	CASTKSGGHNEQFF
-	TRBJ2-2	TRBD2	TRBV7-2	TGTGCCAGCAGGACTAGCGGGAGACGTACCGGGGAGCTGTTTTTT	CASRTSGRRTGELFF
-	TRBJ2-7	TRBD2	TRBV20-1	TGCAGTGCTAGTGCGGGGGGAAACCTCTACGAGCAGTACTTC	CSASAGGNLYEQYF
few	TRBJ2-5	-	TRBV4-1	TGCGCCAGCAGCCAAGAGTCGGCTAGCGCCCAAGAGACCCAGTACTTC	CASSQESASAQETQYF
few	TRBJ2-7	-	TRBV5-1	TGCGCCAGCAGCGCCGGGGAGGGGGCAGAATACGAGCAGTACTTC	CASSAGEGAEYEQYF
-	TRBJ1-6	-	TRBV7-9	TGTGCCAGCAGCCCTACAGCTTCACCCCTCCACTTT	CASSPTASPLHF
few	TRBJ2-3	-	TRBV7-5	-	CISVPEARKTAPAPDTQYF
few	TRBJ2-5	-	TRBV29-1	TGCAGCGTTGTTCGGCGGGACAAAGAGACCCAGTACTTC	CSVVRRDKETQYF
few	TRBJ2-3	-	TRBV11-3	TGTGCCAGCAGCTTAAACAGGCTAGATACGCAGTATTTT	CASSLNRLDTQYF
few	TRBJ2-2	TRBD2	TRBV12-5	TGTGCTAGTGGTTTGCCCAATCTAGCGGAGGCTTCCGGGGAGCTGTTTTTT	CASGLPNLAEASGELFF
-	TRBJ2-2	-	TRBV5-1	TGCGCCAGCAGCTCGTTAGAAAACACCGGGGAGCTGTTTTTT	CASSSLENTGELFF
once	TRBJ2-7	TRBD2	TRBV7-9	TGTGCCAGCAGCCCGCTAGCGGCCCCCTACGAGCAGTACTTC	CASSPLAAPYEQYF
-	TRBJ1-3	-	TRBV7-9	TGTGCCAGCAGCTTAGGGTCGGGAGGTCACTCTGGAAACACCATATATTTT	CASSLGSGGHSGNTIYF
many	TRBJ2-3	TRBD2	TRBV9	TGTGCCAGCAGCGTAGAAACTAGCGGGAGTTCAGATACGCAGTATTTT	CASSVETSGSSDTQYF